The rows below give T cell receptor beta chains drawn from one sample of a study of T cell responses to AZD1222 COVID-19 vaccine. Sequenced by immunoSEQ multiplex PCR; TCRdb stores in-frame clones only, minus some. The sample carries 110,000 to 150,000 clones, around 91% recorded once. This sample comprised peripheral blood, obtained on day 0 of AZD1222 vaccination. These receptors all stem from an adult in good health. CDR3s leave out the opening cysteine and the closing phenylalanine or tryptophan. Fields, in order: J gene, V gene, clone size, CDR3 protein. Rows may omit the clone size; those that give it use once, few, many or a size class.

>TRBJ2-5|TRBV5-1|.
ATSWTLGETQY
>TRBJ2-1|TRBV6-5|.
ASRAGTGGYNEQF
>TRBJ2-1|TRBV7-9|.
ASSLVGDIGNEQF
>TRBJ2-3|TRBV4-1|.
ASSQDPSGPIAGDTQY
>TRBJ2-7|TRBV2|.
ASSGLPYEQY
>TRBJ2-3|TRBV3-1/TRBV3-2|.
ASSPNEGRSTDTQY
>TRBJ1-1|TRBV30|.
AWSRGQGTEAF
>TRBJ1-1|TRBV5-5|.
ASSLVQASNTEAF
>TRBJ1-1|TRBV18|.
ASSPRTGGGNTEAF
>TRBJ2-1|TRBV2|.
ASSDLAVIVGNEQF
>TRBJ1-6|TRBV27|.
ASSWRENNSPLH
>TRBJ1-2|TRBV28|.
ASSHPGQSNYGYT
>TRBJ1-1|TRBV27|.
ASSITISNTDTEAF
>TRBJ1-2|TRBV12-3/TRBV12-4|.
ASSWGTLYGYT
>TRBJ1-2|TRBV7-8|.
ASSFEWRGAEGYT
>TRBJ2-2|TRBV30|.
ASLGVGELF
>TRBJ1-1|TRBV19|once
ASATGVFPEAF
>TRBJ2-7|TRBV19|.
ASSAPGRADYEQY
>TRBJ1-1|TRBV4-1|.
ASSQDRNTEAF
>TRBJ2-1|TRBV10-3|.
AISESIHEQF
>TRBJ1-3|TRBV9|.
ASSVGGNTIY
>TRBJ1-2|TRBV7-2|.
ASSSPPTNYGYT
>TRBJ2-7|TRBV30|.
AWSVVTPYEQY
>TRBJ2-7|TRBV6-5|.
ASSPRARLSYEQY
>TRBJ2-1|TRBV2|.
ASEGGSGYNEQF
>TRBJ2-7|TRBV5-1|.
ASSYGGGSYEQY
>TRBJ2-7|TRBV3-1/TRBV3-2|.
ASSQEFSYEQY
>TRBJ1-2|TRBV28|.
ASSPSGFRTNYGYT
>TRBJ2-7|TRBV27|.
ASSSLAGLGSYEQY
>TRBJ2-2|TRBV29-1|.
SAGINTGELF
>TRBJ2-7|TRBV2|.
ASSLATTYEQY
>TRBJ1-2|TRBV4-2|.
ASSQDRSRANYGYT
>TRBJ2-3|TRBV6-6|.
ASSYSFTGDTQY
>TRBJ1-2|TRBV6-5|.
ASTGQGGGYT
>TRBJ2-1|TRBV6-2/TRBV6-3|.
ASSLLGSYNEQF
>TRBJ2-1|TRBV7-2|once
ASSLIGGAIGNEQF
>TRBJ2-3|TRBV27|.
ASSLLTGGSVDTQY
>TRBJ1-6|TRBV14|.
ASSQSSSNNSPLH
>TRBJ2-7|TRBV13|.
ASSTGGYEQY
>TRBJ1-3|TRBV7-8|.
ASSLANLRGSLY
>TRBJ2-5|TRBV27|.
ASSQLAGGGETQY
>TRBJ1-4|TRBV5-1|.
ASRLNEKLF
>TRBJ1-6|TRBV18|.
ASSQGQDNSPLH
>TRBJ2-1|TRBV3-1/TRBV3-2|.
ASSQDPGQGNNEQF
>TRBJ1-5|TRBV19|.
ASSMVSAGTGLRQPQH
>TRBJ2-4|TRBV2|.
ASSPGQLLAKNIQY
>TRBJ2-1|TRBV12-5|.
ASGLVVPQSGNEQF
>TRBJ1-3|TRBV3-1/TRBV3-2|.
ASSHPGTGSGNTIY
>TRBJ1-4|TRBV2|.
ASKTTTNEKLF
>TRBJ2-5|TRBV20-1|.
SASTGLAGLETQY
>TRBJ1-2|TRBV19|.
ASSITRTDYT
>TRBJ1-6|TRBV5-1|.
GRDSSQGYSPLH
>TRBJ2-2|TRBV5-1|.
ASSPRTGTKTGELF
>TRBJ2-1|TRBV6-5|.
ASSYHTGTDNEQF
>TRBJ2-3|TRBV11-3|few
ASSGGRDTQY